The next 2 T cell receptor beta chains were all read from a single sample in a study of cytomegalovirus exposure and HLA in healthy donors listed by TCRdb under 2017. The library was made by the immunoSEQ multiplex PCR assay. For the multiplex PCR, a mixture combining 60 forward primers for TCR Vbeta segments and 13 reverse primers for TCR Jbeta segments was used. TCRdb's version of the immuneACCESS table is confined to in-frame rearrangements and falls short of the full clone set. An unresolved V gene accounts for under half of the shortfall where checked; the remainder is of unknown origin. Here the sample has under 200,000 clones; 82% occur a single time. 0.95% to 1% of the sample rests with the top ten. The sample was PBMCs. Every receptor here comes from a girl aged 2 to 10 in good health and CMV-seropositive.

The chain carries TRBV11-2 and TRBJ2-1, with D perhaps being TRBD1 or TRBD2 (11 bases each). Germline-derived CDR1 and CDR2 are SGHAT and FQNNGV. V was pared by 4 bases and J by 9 bases, with 28 bases between. This CDR3 comprises 18 residues. CDR3 nucleotide sequence: TGTGCCAGCAGCTGGACAGGGGGCGGACTAGCGGGTACTACTGAGCAGTTCTTC. Its protein product is CASSWTGGGLAGTTEQFF.

The chain combines TRBV25-1 with TRBJ2-1; maybe TRBD2 (5 bases). Germline values: CDR1 MGHDK, CDR2 SYGVNS. The CDR3 covers 14 residues. Trimming removed 6 bases from V and 4 bases from J, with 13 bases in between. The CDR3 DNA sequence: TGTGCCAGCAGAAGGAGCGGCGGGTACAATGAGCAGTTCTTC. This gives the protein CASRRSGGYNEQFF.